Given below is one T cell receptor (beta chain) in context. Treatment denoted: preoperative locoregional IRX-2 cytokine immunotherapy. Preoperative locoregional IRX-2 cytokine immunotherapy was tested in the phase Ib source study. The data were taken from a study of preoperative IRX-2 immunotherapy in early breast cancer. The CDR3 consists of 13 residues. CDR1 and CDR2 (germline): LGHNA, YNFKEQ. V lost 0 bases to trimming and J lost 8 bases, with 7 bases between them. Here immunoSEQ multiplex PCR was the method, and the copy in TCRdb shows in-frame clones only, minus some. Of about 67,000 clones in the sample, 94% were seen once.

This chain uses TRBV4-2 with TRBJ2-2, with D maybe TRBD2 (6 bases). Collection of the sample occurred from a patient treated with IRX-2 immunotherapy. This clonotype was sampled from a human donor with breast cancer. This chain's CDR3 is CASSQDREGELFF. CDR3 bases: TGTGCCAGCAGCCAAGATCGGGAGGGGGAGCTGTTTTTT.